The next 3 T cell receptor beta chains were all read from a single sample in a study of T cell responses to AZD1222 COVID-19 vaccine. Sequenced by immunoSEQ multiplex PCR; TCRdb stores in-frame clones only, minus some. Of 95,000 to 110,000 clones listed, 88% are singletons. Sequencing was performed on peripheral blood, taken on day 0 of AZD1222 vaccination. The receptors here all came from an adult in good health.

This rearrangement joins TRBV4-1 to TRBJ1-3; 8 nucleotides match TRBD1. Germline V gives CDR1 MGHRA, CDR2 YSYEKL. With 0 bases clipped from V and 11 bases from J, the junction kept 9 bases outside the gene matches. The CDR3 has 15 residues. As DNA, the CDR3 is TGCGCCAGCAGCCAAGATCATCACAGGGGGGGATCCATATATTTT. It specifies CASSQDHHRGGSIYF.

This chain uses TRBV29-1 with TRBJ1-2; D possibly corresponds to TRBD1 (6 bases). The V end lost 4 bases, the J end lost 8 bases, and 17 bases lay between the germline ends. Germline V gene data show CDR1 as SQVTM and CDR2 as ANQGSEA. The CDR3 is 13 residues long. CDR3 region: CSVGSAGTLGYTF. For the CDR3, the DNA is TGCAGCGTTGGATCTGCCGGGACACTCGGCTACACCTTC.

The rearrangement links TRBV7-2 to TRBJ2-7; TRBD2 matches at 8 bases. This CDR3 comprises 16 residues. From germline, CDR1 is SGHTA and CDR2 FQGNSA. Trimming cost V 5 bases and J 3 bases; bases outside gene matches: 12. The CDR3 here is CASSPLLLAEHYEQYF. The DNA of the CDR3 is TGTGCCAGCAGCCCGCTCCTACTAGCGGAGCACTACGAGCAGTACTTC.